One and the same sample provided the 22 T cell receptor beta chains below, sequenced in a study of cytomegalovirus exposure and HLA in healthy donors. It was with 60 Vbeta and 13 Jbeta primers that the PCR ran. Using immunoSEQ multiplex PCR, the repertoire was profiled, and TCRdb retains in-frame clones only, with some absent. The repertoire holds about 200,000 clones, with about 80% as singletons. The sequenced sample consisted of PBMCs. The receptors shown here come from a man aged 25-45 years in good health and CMV-seronegative.

The gene calls are TRBV27 and TRBJ1-1; 9 nucleotides match TRBD1. Looked up from germline, CDR1 is MNHEY and CDR2 is SMNVEV (reference sequence). This CDR3 comprises 13 residues. V lost 6 bases and J lost 4; bases outside the gene matches: 3. Written as DNA, the CDR3 is TGTGCCAGCAGGACGACAGGGGGCACTGAAGCTTTCTTT. Its protein is CASRTTGGTEAFF.

The CDR3 protein is CASRYGTDLNTEAFF. The CDR3 bases are TGCGCCAGCAGGTACGGGACAGATCTCAACACTGAAGCTTTCTTT. J is TRBJ1-1 and V is TRBV4-1, with 7 bases identical to TRBD1. Germline V gives CDR1 MGHRA, CDR2 YSYEKL. This CDR3 contains 15 residues. Losses at the gene ends were 6 bases for V and 2 bases for J; bases not matched to a gene: 9.

The J gene is TRBJ2-5, the V gene TRBV5-1; TRBD2 aligns across 8 bases. Trimming at V came to 0 bases and at J to 5 bases, leaving 3 bases not matched to a gene. The V gene's germline CDR1 is SGHRS and CDR2 YFSETQ. The length of the CDR3 is 14 residues. The CDR3 DNA reads TGCGCCAGCAGCTTGGTCCGACTAGCGGAGACCCAGTACTTC. Its translation: CASSLVRLAETQYF.

The chain is built from TRBV10-1 and TRBJ2-7; 8 bases are shared with TRBD1. V trimming: 3 bases; J trimming: 5 bases; junction bases outside the gene matches: 9. CDR1 is WNHNN, CDR2 SYGVQD, per germline (reference sequence). This CDR3 spans 15 amino acids. The CDR3 nucleotides are TGCGCCAGCAGTGATCGACGACAGGGGCAGGACGAGCAGTACTTC. Amino acid sequence: CASSDRRQGQDEQYF.

This chain connects TRBV27 to TRBJ2-5, with 7 bases matching TRBD2. V lost 4 bases and J lost 0; bases outside the gene matches: 2. CDR3 length: 14 residues. Germline V CDR1 and CDR2: MNHEY, SMNVEV (reference sequence). In DNA form, the CDR3 reads TGTGCCAGCAGTTCGGGACTATACCAAGAGACCCAGTACTTC. Residues: CASSSGLYQETQYF.

The rearrangement joins TRBV4-1 to TRBJ1-4, with 8 positions matching TRBD1. The CDR3 covers 14 residues. Germline trimming cut 1 base from V and 10 bases from J; bases unmatched to any gene: 5. Germline assignment: CDR1 MGHRA and CDR2 YSYEKL. The CDR3 region has the DNA TGCGCCAGCAGCCAAGCGGACAGGGATGGAAAACTGTTTTTT. It specifies CASSQADRDGKLFF.

This clone has a handful of counts. This specimen includes other DNA sequences encoding the same CDR3. The gene calls are TRBV10-2 and TRBJ2-5, with 8 bases matching TRBD1. Germline-derived CDR1 and CDR2 are WSHSY and SAAADI. CDR3 length: 15 amino acids. J lost 0 bases, V lost 7 bases, and 7 bases had no gene match. Written as DNA, the CDR3 is TGCGCCAGCAAAAGACAGGGGAGCAACCAAGAGACCCAGTACTTC. Amino acids: CASKRQGSNQETQYF.

This chain connects TRBV2 to TRBJ2-1; D is unclear. CDR1 is SNHLY, CDR2 FYNNEI, per germline. The ends were cut back, 2 bases at V and 10 bases at J, with 9 bases in the middle. The CDR3 covers 12 residues. The CDR3 loop reads CASSERVREQFF. Written as DNA, the CDR3 is TGTGCCAGCAGTGAACGGGTGCGAGAGCAGTTCTTC.

The chain couples TRBV27 to TRBJ1-5, with TRBD1 matching 7 bases. There are 14 residues in the CDR3. Germline values: CDR1 MNHEY, CDR2 SMNVEV (reference sequence). Losses at the gene ends were 2 bases for V and 4 bases for J; bases not matched to a gene: 2. The CDR3 DNA follows: TGTGCCAGCAGTTTAAGGGGGCTAAATCAGCCCCAGCATTTT. Amino acid sequence: CASSLRGLNQPQHF.

The gene calls are TRBV28 and TRBJ1-4; 7 nucleotides line up with TRBD1. The CDR3 totals 14 residues. Germline V gives CDR1 MDHEN, CDR2 SYDVKM. The V and J ends lost 6 bases and 7 bases, in that order; junction bases with no gene match: 8. The CDR3 nucleotides read TGTGCCAGCAGGCTCGACAGGGTTATTGAAAAACTGTTTTTT. Its protein product is CASRLDRVIEKLFF. Drawing the rest from reference TRBV28 and TRBJ1-4, the complete variable domain is DVKVTQSSRYLVKRTGEKVFLECVQDMDHENMFWYRQDPGLGLRLIYFSYDVKMKEKGDIPEGYSVSREKKERFSLILESASTNQTSMYLCASRLDRVIEKLFFGSGTQLSVL.

For the CDR3, the DNA is TGTGCCAGTAGTCTTGTCCGGGGAATCTCCTACGAGCAGTACTTC. It specifies CASSLVRGISYEQYF. This chain links TRBV19 with TRBJ2-7; D possibly corresponds to TRBD2 (5 bases). V dropped 5 bases and J dropped 0 bases, with 14 bases sitting between them. CDR1 is LNHDA and CDR2 is SQIVND in the germline V gene (reference sequence). CDR3 length equals 15 residues.

The chain recombines TRBV5-1 with TRBJ2-5; no firm D call. The J call may not be correct, given that the DNA end is closer to TRBJ2-7. This CDR3 is 16 amino acids long. Germline V CDR1 and CDR2: SGHRS, YFSETQ. The CDR3 sequence is CASSLASASTNYEQYF. Written as DNA, the CDR3 is TGCGCCAGCAGCTTGGCCAGCGCAAGTACCAACTACGAGCAGTACTTC.

This clone has a single count. The chain combines TRBV10-2 with TRBJ2-3; D remains ambiguous. The CDR3 extends over 13 amino acids. Between the trimmed V and J ends, which lost 1 base and 6 bases, there was a span of 8 bases. The germline CDR1 and CDR2 sequences are WSHSY and SAAADI. CDR3 sequence (DNA): TGCGCCAGCAGTGAGTTAGAGCGTGATACGCAGTATTTT. Translating it yields CASSELERDTQYF.

The rearrangement joins TRBV14 to TRBJ2-5; 7 bases agree with TRBD2. The CDR3 is made up of 15 amino acids. Germline V lookup: CDR1 SGHDN, CDR2 FVKESK. With V trimmed by 1 base and J by 2 bases, 4 bases remained unmatched. The CDR3 sequence is CASSQGLAGQETQYF. Here the CDR3 DNA reads TGTGCCAGCAGCCAAGGACTAGCAGGGCAAGAGACCCAGTACTTC.

This clone was found a few times. The V gene is TRBV7-2, the J gene TRBJ1-2, with TRBD1 identical over 8 bases. Germline-derived CDR1 and CDR2 are SGHTA and FQGNSA. V was clipped by 4 bases and J by 2 bases; unmatched bases: 3. The CDR3 runs to 14 residues. The CDR3 loop reads CASSSGTGNYGYTF. As DNA, the CDR3 is TGTGCCAGCAGCTCCGGGACAGGAAACTATGGCTACACCTTC.

This chain joins TRBV7-2 and TRBJ2-1; 8 bases are shared with TRBD2. CDR3 size: 15 residues. The trim removed 0 bases at V and 8 bases at J, leaving 6 bases unmatched. The V gene's germline CDR1 is SGHTA and CDR2 FQGNSA. The CDR3 nucleotides are TGTGCCAGCAGCTTAGCGGTCGGGAGGGGGGATGAGCAGTTCTTC. Protein product: CASSLAVGRGDEQFF.

CDR3 nucleotides: TGTGCCAGTAGTATAGCAGGGGGCGAGTCCTACGAGCAGTACTTC. Protein product: CASSIAGGESYEQYF. The J gene is TRBJ2-7, the V gene TRBV19, with 8 bases aligning to TRBD1. V trimming: 1 base; J trimming: 1 base; junction bases outside the gene matches: 3. CDR1 LNHDA and CDR2 SQIVND come from the germline V gene (reference sequence). The CDR3 totals 15 residues.

The rearrangement links TRBV4-2 to TRBJ2-2, with TRBD1 matching over 7 bases. CDR3 length: 18 amino acids. Germline V gene data show CDR1 as LGHNA and CDR2 as YNFKEQ. Germline trimming cut 0 bases from V and 2 bases from J; bases unmatched to any gene: 9. CDR3 residues: CASSQDHVQGVNTGELFF. The CDR3 DNA reads TGTGCCAGCAGCCAAGATCACGTTCAGGGGGTCAACACCGGGGAGCTGTTTTTT.

For this clone: The germline gene is not matched at one end of the junction; a read error may be the cause. V usage is TRBV7-7 and J usage is TRBJ2-5, with a weak D call TRBD2 (6 bases). There are 14 residues in the CDR3. The germline V gene has CDR1 SSHAT and CDR2 FNYEAQ (reference sequence). The chain's CDR3 is CASSLLGGKETQYF. In nucleotides, the CDR3 is TGTGCTAGCAGCTTATTGGGAGGCAAAGAGACCCAGTACTTC.

The chain links TRBV5-1 to TRBJ1-4; 11 nucleotides match TRBD1. This CDR3 spans 15 amino acids. V lost 4 bases to trimming and J lost 8 bases; unmatched junction nucleotides: 7. Germline CDR1 and CDR2: SGHRS and YFSETQ. The CDR3 loop is CASSPAGTGGEKLFF. CDR3 DNA sequence: TGCGCCAGCAGCCCCGCCGGGACAGGGGGAGAAAAACTGTTTTTT. The whole variable domain, filled in from reference TRBV5-1 and TRBJ1-4, reads KAGVTQTPRYLIKTRGQQVTLSCSPISGHRSVSWYQQTPGQGLQFLFEYFSETQRNKGNFPGRFSGRQFSNSRSEMNVSTLELGDSALYLCASSPAGTGGEKLFFGSGTQLSVL.

This sequence joins TRBV29-1 and TRBJ1-5; 7 nucleotides match TRBD1. Germline loops: CDR1 SQVTM, CDR2 ANQGSEA. There are 13 residues in the CDR3. The J segment lost 5 bases and the V segment lost 7 bases, leaving 8 bases of the junction unmatched. The CDR3 region is CSGKTGSDQPQHF. The CDR3 DNA reads TGCAGCGGAAAGACAGGGTCCGATCAGCCCCAGCATTTT.

This clone was seen a single time. CDR3 sequence reads: CASSSDTDNEQFF. The CDR3 DNA sequence: TGTGCCAGCAGCTCGGACACCGACAATGAGCAGTTCTTC. The chain employs TRBV7-3 and TRBJ2-1; D perhaps matches TRBD1 (5 bases). With 4 bases removed from V and 5 bases from J, the gap between germline ends came to 9 bases. From germline, CDR1 is SGHTA and CDR2 FQGTGA. CDR3 length: 13 amino acids.